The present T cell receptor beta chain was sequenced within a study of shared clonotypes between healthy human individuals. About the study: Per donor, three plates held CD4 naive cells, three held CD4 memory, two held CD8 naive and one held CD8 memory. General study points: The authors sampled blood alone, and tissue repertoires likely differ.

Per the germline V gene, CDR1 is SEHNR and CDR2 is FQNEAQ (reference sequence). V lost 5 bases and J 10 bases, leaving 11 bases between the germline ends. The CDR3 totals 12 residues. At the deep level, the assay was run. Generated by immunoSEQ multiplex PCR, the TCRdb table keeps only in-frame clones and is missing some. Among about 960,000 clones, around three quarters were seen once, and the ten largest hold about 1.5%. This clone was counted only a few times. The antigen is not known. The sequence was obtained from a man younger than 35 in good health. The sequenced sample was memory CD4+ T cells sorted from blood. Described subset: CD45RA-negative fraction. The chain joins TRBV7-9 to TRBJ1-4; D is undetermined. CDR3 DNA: TGTGCCAGCAGCCAGACGGATGGAAAACTGTTTTTT. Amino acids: CASSQTDGKLFF.